The T cell receptor (beta chain) under discussion was sequenced for a study of blood T cell repertoires in COVID-19. The germline gives CDR1 LGHNA, CDR2 YSLEER. The V end was cut by 0 bases, the J end by 5 bases, with 10 bases between. This CDR3 is built from 15 residues. Assay used: immunoSEQ multiplex PCR; TCRdb lists only in-frame clones, some missing. The sample yields around 200,000 clones, about four fifths seen once. What was sequenced was peripheral blood. V is TRBV4-3 and J is TRBJ1-4, with D possibly being TRBD1 (6 bases). This receptor was obtained from a man in his forties or fifties with active or convalescent COVID-19. CDR3 DNA sequence: TGCGCCAGCAGCCAAGAAGGGGGACAAAATGAAAAACTGTTTTTT. Translation gives CASSQEGGQNEKLFF.